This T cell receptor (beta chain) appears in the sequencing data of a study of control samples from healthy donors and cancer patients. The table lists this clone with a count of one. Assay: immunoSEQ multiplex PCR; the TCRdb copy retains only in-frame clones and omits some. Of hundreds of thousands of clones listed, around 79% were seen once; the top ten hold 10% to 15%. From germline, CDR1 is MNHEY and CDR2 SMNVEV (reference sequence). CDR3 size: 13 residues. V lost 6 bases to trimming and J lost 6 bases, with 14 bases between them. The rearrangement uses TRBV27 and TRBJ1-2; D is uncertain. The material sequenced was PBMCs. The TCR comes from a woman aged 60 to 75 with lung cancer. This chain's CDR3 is CASRVWRMNGYTF. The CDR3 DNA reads TGTGCCAGCAGGGTATGGAGGATGAATGGCTACACCTTC.